Below are 3 T cell receptor beta chains sequenced from a single sample in a study of blood T cell dynamics during melanoma immunotherapy. Noted time point: week 3, after first cycle of checkpoint inhibitor. Clones were read by immunoSEQ multiplex PCR, and TCRdb kept only the in-frame ones, dropping some. The data hold over 8,000 clones, with 88% observed a single time. Here the sequenced sample was blood, taken from a patient treated with checkpoint blockade. The receptor source for this set is a human donor with melanoma.

The V gene is TRBV27, the J gene TRBJ2-5; D not resolved. V shed 6 bases and J shed 1 base, with 9 bases lying between them. The CDR3 has 13 residues. Germline V CDR1 and CDR2: MNHEY, SMNVEV (reference sequence). CDR3 bases: TGTGCCAGCAGCTTCCGGGTCCAAGAGACCCAGTACTTC. It yields the protein CASSFRVQETQYF.

This clone was picked up a small number of times. The CDR3 is CASRTGGGYEQYF. The CDR3 coding sequence is TGCGCCAGCAGAACAGGGGGCGGGTACGAGCAGTACTTC. The rearrangement uses TRBV5-1 and TRBJ2-7; 9 positions match TRBD1. The V gene's germline CDR1 is SGHRS and CDR2 YFSETQ. The ends lost 5 bases at V and 4 bases at J; junction bases unmatched: 4. There are 13 residues in the CDR3.

V is TRBV11-2 and J is TRBJ1-5, with a possible D match to TRBD1 (6 bases). The CDR3 runs 15 residues. Per the germline V gene, CDR1 is SGHAT and CDR2 is FQNNGV. Trimming removed 5 bases at V and 5 bases at J, with 16 bases between. CDR3 DNA sequence: TGTGCCAGCAGCGGACGGACGGGGGGCCATCAGCCCCAGCATTTT. Residues: CASSGRTGGHQPQHF.